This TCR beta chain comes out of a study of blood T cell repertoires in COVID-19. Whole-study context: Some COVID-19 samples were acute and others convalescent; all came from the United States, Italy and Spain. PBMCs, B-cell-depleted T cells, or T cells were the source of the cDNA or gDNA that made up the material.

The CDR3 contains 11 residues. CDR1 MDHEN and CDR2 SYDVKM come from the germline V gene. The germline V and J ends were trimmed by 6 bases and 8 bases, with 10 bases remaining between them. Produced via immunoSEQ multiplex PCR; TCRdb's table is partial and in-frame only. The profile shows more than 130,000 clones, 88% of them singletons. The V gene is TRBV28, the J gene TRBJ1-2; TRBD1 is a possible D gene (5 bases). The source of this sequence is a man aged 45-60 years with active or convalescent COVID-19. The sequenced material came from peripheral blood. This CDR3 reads CASSPGGGYTF. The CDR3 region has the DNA TGTGCCAGCAGCCCGGGGGGGGGCTACACCTTC.